The clone carrying this TCR beta chain was picked up a small number of times. The antigen remains undetermined. A UMI-containing oligonucleotide was joined by 3' ligation to the TCR cDNA template. Cells were not sorted; total RNA input targeted roughly 1 to 1000 ng. This sample is drawn from a study of naive and memory T cell subsets. The CDR3 is made up of 13 amino acids. With 6 bases removed from V and 1 base from J, the gap between germline ends came to 9 bases. Germline lookup yields CDR1 LGHDT and CDR2 YNNKEL (reference sequence). The study, taken as a whole, reports: TCR transcript changes with activation or differentiation may affect this RNA method.

The SP2 primer and nested alpha and beta constant region primers amplified ligated cDNA in four rounds. For blood and skin samples, reverse transcription used TCR alpha and beta constant primers. TCRdb re-derived calls from the 5' RACE reads in MiXCR, one entry per CDR3 protein. This table has tens of thousands of distinct CDR3 sequences, under 10% appearing once. V is TRBV3-1 and J is TRBJ1-1, with TRBD1 as a possible D gene (5 bases). The TCR sequence derives from a female donor in good health. The CDR3 coding sequence is TGTGCCAGCAGGGCAGGGCGGAACACTGAAGCTTTCTTT. Amino acid sequence: CASRAGRNTEAFF.